A selection of T cell receptor beta chains follows, all from one sample in a study of memory CD4+ T cells and cytomegalovirus serostatus. Profiling relied on immunoSEQ multiplex PCR, and the TCRdb table lists in-frame clones only, not all of them. There are around 40,000 clones in the sample; around 78% occur only once, and approximately 0.8% lies in the top ten. The sequenced sample was memory CD4+ T cells from blood. The receptors shown here come from an adult in good health and CMV-seronegative. Each CDR3 is given with its conserved first and last residue. The order of the fields is D gene, V gene, J gene, clone size, CDR3 DNA, CDR3 protein. D genes are given only for firm matches. Part of the rows lack a size; the others show once, few, many or a class for expanded clones.

TRBD1	TRBV5-4	TRBJ1-6	-	TGTGCCAGCAGCCCGTCCCGGGACAGGGGTGGTTCACCCCTCCACTTT	CASSPSRDRGGSPLHF
TRBD1	TRBV5-1	TRBJ2-2	-	TGCGCCAGCAGGGCGGGACAGGGCCTCCCCGGGGAGCTGTTTTTT	CASRAGQGLPGELFF
-	TRBV15	TRBJ2-5	-	TGTGCCACCAGCACCCAAAGGGGCGAAGAGACCCAGTACTTC	CATSTQRGEETQYF
TRBD2	TRBV7-7	TRBJ2-1	-	TGTGCTAGCAGCCCTAGCGGGGGCCACGGGAATGAGCAGTTCTTC	CASSPSGGHGNEQFF
-	TRBV30	TRBJ2-2	-	TGTGCCTGGAGTCGCTTGAACACCGGGGAGCTGTTTTTT	CAWSRLNTGELFF
-	TRBV2	TRBJ2-5	-	TGTGCCAGCAGCGGGGGTCTCGAGACCCAGTACTTC	CASSGGLETQYF
-	TRBV7-2	TRBJ2-5	-	TGTGCCAGCAGTAGCCAAGAGACCCAGTACTTC	CASSSQETQYF
-	TRBV7-3	TRBJ1-2	few	TGTGCCAGCAGCACTTCCGGGACATTTAACTATGGCTACACCTTC	CASSTSGTFNYGYTF
-	TRBV15	TRBJ1-5	-	TGTGCCACCAGCAGAGATACCCAGAGCAATCAGCCCCAGCATTTT	CATSRDTQSNQPQHF
TRBD1	TRBV12-5	TRBJ1-4	-	TGTGCTAGTGGTTTGGTAGGGACAGGGTTTAATGAAAAACTGTTTTTT	CASGLVGTGFNEKLFF
TRBD2	TRBV19	TRBJ2-3	few	TGTGCCAGTAGGAGGACTAGCGGGAAATCAGATACGCAGTATTTT	CASRRTSGKSDTQYF
-	TRBV7-9	TRBJ1-6	-	TGTGCCAGCAGCTTGCCCGTCAATTCACCCCTCCACTTT	CASSLPVNSPLHF
-	TRBV9	TRBJ1-5	-	TGTGCCAGCAGCCTTTACACGGACCAGCCCCAGCATTTT	CASSLYTDQPQHF
-	TRBV6-6	TRBJ2-2	-	TGTGCCAGCAGTGAGCGGCTGGGGGAGCTGTTTTTT	CASSERLGELFF
-	TRBV10-3	TRBJ2-5	-	TGTGCCATCAGTGAGTCGGAACAAGAGACCCAGTACTTC	CAISESEQETQYF
-	TRBV4-1	TRBJ2-7	-	TGCGCCAGCAGCCAAGAACTGTTCTACGAGCAGTACTTC	CASSQELFYEQYF
-	TRBV10-1	TRBJ2-3	-	TGCGCCAGCAGTGAGGGACTCCAGGATACGCAGTATTTT	CASSEGLQDTQYF
-	TRBV5-5	TRBJ1-2	-	TGTGCCAGCAGCTGGGACGACAGCTGGGGCTATGGCTACACCTTC	CASSWDDSWGYGYTF
-	TRBV21-1	TRBJ1-2	-	TGTGCCAGCAGCAGGCGAGAAACTAACTATGGCTACACCTTC	CASSRRETNYGYTF
-	TRBV4-2	TRBJ2-3	-	TGTGCCAGCAGCCAAGCCGACAGCTCTAGCACAGATACGCAGTATTTT	CASSQADSSSTDTQYF
TRBD1	TRBV5-1	TRBJ2-1	-	TGCGCCAGCAGCTTACAGGGGCCCAACAATGAGCAGTTCTTC	CASSLQGPNNEQFF
-	TRBV19	TRBJ1-4	-	TGTGCCAGTAGTATCCAAGCGTGGGGGACAAGAGAAAAACTGTTTTTT	CASSIQAWGTREKLFF
TRBD1	TRBV10-1	TRBJ1-1	few	TGCGCCAGCAGTCGAGGACAGGGGACGAACACTGAAGCTTTCTTT	CASSRGQGTNTEAFF
TRBD1	TRBV2	TRBJ1-4	once	TGTGCCAGCAGTCTCACCGGACAGGGCGGAGAAAAACTGTTTTTT	CASSLTGQGGEKLFF
-	TRBV7-8	TRBJ1-1	few	TGTGCCAGCAGCTTAGTTGAGAGGGGGTTTAACACTGAAGCTTTCTTT	CASSLVERGFNTEAFF
-	TRBV18	TRBJ1-1	-	TGTGCCAGCTCTCGTACTGGACAGCCGAACACTGAAGCTTTCTTT	CASSRTGQPNTEAFF
-	TRBV19	TRBJ1-5	-	TGTGCCAGGAGTCATGGCAGTAGCATTCAGCCCCAGCATTTT	CARSHGSSIQPQHF